Presented here are 23 T cell receptor beta chains from one specimen sequenced in a study of cytomegalovirus exposure and HLA in healthy donors (dated by TCRdb to about 2017). Receptors were amplified or captured by the immunoSEQ multiplex PCR assay. A mixture of 60 forward primers for TCR Vbeta segments and 13 reverse primers for TCR Jbeta segments was used in the multiplex PCR. TCRdb obtained this table from immuneACCESS and retained in-frame rearrangements with V and J assigned. These tables miss some clones; where compared with another copy, unresolved V genes account for less than half of the shortfall, and the remainder is unexplained. Across this sample there are about 120,000 clones, with about 15% seen only once. About 3.1% of the sample rests with the top ten. The sequenced material came from PBMCs. The source of these receptors is a female donor in good health and CMV-seropositive.

This chain links TRBV6-5 with TRBJ1-3; 7 bases agree with TRBD1. V was pared by 2 bases and J by 4 bases, with 5 bases of the junction left unmatched. CDR3 size: 15 residues. Germline V gene lookup returns CDR1 MNHEY and CDR2 SVGAGI. Written as DNA, the CDR3 is TGTGCCAGCAGTTACGAACAGGGGTGGGGAAACACCATATATTTT. As protein: CASSYEQGWGNTIYF.

The rearrangement uses TRBV29-1 and TRBJ2-7; the match to TRBD1 covers 9 bases. This CDR3 region has 13 residues. Trimming at V came to 7 bases and at J to 4 bases, leaving 8 bases not matched to a gene. CDR1 is SQVTM, CDR2 ANQGSEA, per germline. Here the CDR3 reads CSARDRDTYEQYF. The CDR3 nucleotides read TGCAGCGCCCGGGACAGGGACACGTACGAGCAGTACTTC.

This clone was observed a handful of times. The V gene is TRBV30, the J gene TRBJ2-7, with D tentatively TRBD1 (6 bases). CDR1 and CDR2 from the germline V gene are GTSNPN and SVGIG (reference sequence). Trimming shortened V by 2 bases and J by 2 bases, and 10 bases separated the two germline ends. The CDR3 totals 13 residues. The CDR3 is CAWSSTGPYEQYF. DNA of the CDR3: TGTGCCTGGAGTTCTACAGGGCCCTACGAGCAGTACTTC.

This clone has more than one count but fewer than ten. The chain recombines TRBV28 with TRBJ2-7, with D perhaps TRBD2 (6 bases). Germline V CDR1 and CDR2: MDHEN, SYDVKM. Trimming took off 8 bases at V and 0 bases at J, with 14 bases between the two ends. This CDR3 spans 14 amino acids. The CDR3 DNA is TGTGCCAGCGGACCCGTAGCGGACTCCTACGAGCAGTACTTC. Amino acids: CASGPVADSYEQYF.

This clone was seen only a few times. Written as DNA, the CDR3 is TGCAGCGTTATGGGGACAGCGTACACAGATACGCAGTATTTT. Translating it yields CSVMGTAYTDTQYF. The chain links TRBV29-1 to TRBJ2-3; 7 bases align to TRBD1. There are 14 residues in the CDR3. Germline V gene lookup returns CDR1 SQVTM and CDR2 ANQGSEA. Unmatched junction bases numbered 7, after V lost 5 bases and J lost 2 bases.

The V gene is TRBV25-1, the J gene TRBJ1-2; no clear D gene. V shed 0 bases and J shed 4 bases, with 15 bases lying between them. Germline V gene data show CDR1 as MGHDK and CDR2 as SYGVNS. The CDR3 is made up of 16 amino acids. The CDR3 DNA follows: TGTGCCAGCAGTGAATATAAGGTGCAGGCGGGCTATGGCTACACCTTC. It specifies CASSEYKVQAGYGYTF.

As regards this clone: This specimen includes other DNA sequences encoding the same CDR3. V gene TRBV6-5 combines with J gene TRBJ2-3, with D unclear. The V end was cut by 5 bases, the J end by 0 bases, with 9 bases between. Germline CDR1 is MNHEY and CDR2 is SVGAGI. The CDR3 has 14 residues. The CDR3 here is CASSQRTSTDTQYF. The CDR3 DNA follows: TGTGCCAGCAGTCAAAGAACTAGCACAGATACGCAGTATTTT.

About this clone: At one of its ends the junction is not consistent with the germline gene, which may arise from a read error. This chain joins TRBV25-1 and TRBJ1-2; D not certain. This CDR3 spans 14 amino acids. Germline V gene sequence: CDR1 MGHDK, CDR2 SYGVNS. Here the CDR3 DNA reads TGTGCCAGCAGTGAGGGTCCAGGCCTGCTTCATCCATACTTC. Translating gives CASSEGPGLLHPYF.

This clone has more than one count but fewer than ten. V usage is TRBV30 and J usage is TRBJ2-7; D is unresolved. The CDR3 is made up of 12 amino acids. The germline gives CDR1 GTSNPN, CDR2 SVGIG (reference sequence). V shed 2 bases and J shed 7 bases, with 12 bases lying between them. The CDR3 DNA follows: TGTGCCTGGAGTATTACTTCTCCTGAGCAGTACTTC. Its translation: CAWSITSPEQYF.

This clone has a handful of counts. The rearrangement uses TRBV5-4 and TRBJ1-4; D is unclear. The CDR3 spans 14 residues. Trimming cost V 4 bases and J 7 bases, with 14 bases left between them. Germline V gene lookup returns CDR1 SGHNT and CDR2 YYREEE (reference sequence). The CDR3: CASSAGRRGEKLFF. DNA of the CDR3: TGTGCCAGCAGCGCGGGAAGGCGGGGTGAAAAACTGTTTTTT.

This clone has only a few counts. The chain joins TRBV7-3 to TRBJ2-1, with a tentative D call TRBD2 (5 bases). The CDR3 covers 13 residues. Trimming stripped 8 bases from V and 5 bases from J, with 13 bases between. Looked up from germline, CDR1 is SGHTA and CDR2 is FQGTGA. For the CDR3, the DNA is TGTGCCAGCTCCCGGGATCGGGACAATGAGCAGTTCTTC. Residues: CASSRDRDNEQFF.

The chain links TRBV29-1 to TRBJ1-5, with no clear D. Germline CDR1 is SQVTM and CDR2 is ANQGSEA. There are 14 residues in the CDR3. V was clipped by 4 bases and J by 3 bases, with 13 bases between them. CDR3 bases: TGCAGCGTTGTATTATCCGGGTACAATCAGCCCCAGCATTTT. It is translated as CSVVLSGYNQPQHF.

This chain uses TRBV7-3 with TRBJ2-1; 9 bases match TRBD2. The germline V gene has CDR1 SGHTA and CDR2 FQGTGA. The length of the CDR3 is 16 residues. V dropped 5 bases and J dropped 4; count of bases not matched to a gene: 9. The DNA of the CDR3 is TGTGCCAGCAGCCCCGTGGCGGGAGGGTCATACAATGAGCAGTTCTTC. The encoded protein is CASSPVAGGSYNEQFF.

V and J are TRBV6-6 and TRBJ2-7, with D maybe TRBD2 (5 bases). Per germline, CDR1 MNHNY and CDR2 SVGAGI (reference sequence). The V and J ends lost 0 bases and 3 bases respectively, with 12 bases between them. This CDR3 region has 15 residues. CDR3 DNA: TGTGCCAGCAGTTACTCTTCGGGGAACGGCTACGAGCAGTACGTC. Translation: CASSYSSGNGYEQYV.

The V call is TRBV28, the J call TRBJ1-2; no definite D call. V was clipped by 5 bases and J by 2 bases, with 12 bases between them. The CDR3 totals 14 residues. CDR1 MDHEN and CDR2 SYDVKM come from the germline V gene. The CDR3 nucleotides are TGTGCCAGCAGTGAATTACGGGGAAACTATGGCTACACCTTC. Encoded protein: CASSELRGNYGYTF.

The V call is TRBV27, the J call TRBJ1-4; TRBD1 matches 9 bases. The CDR3 length is 16 residues. The junction had 8 bases not matched to a gene; V was cut back by 6 bases and J by 3 bases. Germline CDR1 reads MNHEY; CDR2 reads SMNVEV (reference sequence). The CDR3 bases are TGTGCCAGCAGGGAAACAGGGGGCGCGTCTAATGAAAAACTGTTTTTT. This encodes CASRETGGASNEKLFF.

This clone was counted only a few times. J is TRBJ2-5 and V is TRBV27, with TRBD2 identical over 10 bases. CDR3 size: 15 residues. The junction had 9 bases not matched to a gene; V was cut back by 6 bases and J by 5 bases. Per the germline V gene, CDR1 is MNHEY and CDR2 is SMNVEV (reference sequence). DNA for the CDR3: TGTGCCAGCAGCACTAGCGGGAATCGGTGGGAGACCCAGTACTTC. Translated: CASSTSGNRWETQYF.

The chain is built from TRBV30 and TRBJ1-1; D is undetermined. Germline V CDR1 and CDR2: GTSNPN, SVGIG (reference sequence). V lost 0 bases, J lost 7 bases, and 12 bases lay in between. This CDR3 is built from 13 residues. The CDR3 DNA is TGTGCCTGGAGTGTAGGGCGGGGATTTGAAGCTTTCTTT. Protein product: CAWSVGRGFEAFF.

V and J are TRBV28 and TRBJ2-1, with 8 bases that match TRBD2. J gave up 8 bases and V 6 bases, and 9 bases lay outside the gene matches. CDR1 and CDR2 (germline): MDHEN, SYDVKM. The CDR3 contains 14 residues. The CDR3 bases are TGTGCCAGCAGCGAGGGGACTAGTTTCTATGAGCAGTTCTTC. Translating gives CASSEGTSFYEQFF.

This rearrangement joins TRBV11-3 to TRBJ1-1, with 7 bases lining up with TRBD1. CDR1 is SGHNT, CDR2 YENEEA, per germline. The trim removed 3 bases at V and 5 bases at J, leaving 3 bases unmatched. CDR3 length: 13 residues. The CDR3 is CASSFATGTEAFF. The CDR3, as DNA: TGTGCCAGCAGCTTTGCGACAGGGACTGAAGCTTTCTTT.

This clone has just a few counts. The rearrangement uses TRBV7-2 and TRBJ2-3; possibly TRBD2 for D (5 bases). Per germline, CDR1 SGHTA and CDR2 FQGNSA. The length of the CDR3 is 16 residues. The ends were cut back, 1 base at V and 0 bases at J, with 11 bases in the middle. CDR3 sequence (DNA): TGTGCCAGCAGCTTAGTTGGTGGACTGAGCACAGATACGCAGTATTTT. This codes for CASSLVGGLSTDTQYF.

This chain links TRBV4-1 with TRBJ2-7; TRBD2 matches 7 bases. This CDR3 has 15 residues. Germline lookup yields CDR1 MGHRA and CDR2 YSYEKL. Unmatched junction bases numbered 11, after V lost 4 bases and J lost 5 bases. DNA for the CDR3: TGCGCCAGCAGCCTATCCTCTGGGGGGAGGGACGAGCAGTACTTC. Its protein is CASSLSSGGRDEQYF.

This clone was seen a few times. The chain employs TRBV27 and TRBJ2-1, with 8 bases matching TRBD2. The CDR3 runs 18 residues. Germline V CDR1 and CDR2: MNHEY, SMNVEV (reference sequence). Losses at the gene ends were 7 bases for V and 6 bases for J; bases not matched to a gene: 20. The CDR3 sequence is CASTPLANVAGYINEQFF. As DNA, the CDR3 is TGTGCCAGCACCCCGCTGGCCAATGTAGCGGGATATATCAATGAGCAGTTCTTC.